This TCR beta chain was identified in a study of blood T cell repertoires in COVID-19. CDR1 is SGHTA and CDR2 is FQGNSA in the germline V gene. Losses at the gene ends were 5 bases for V and 4 bases for J; bases not matched to a gene: 3. This CDR3 region has 14 residues. Profiled with immunoSEQ multiplex PCR; TCRdb holds only in-frame clones, not every one. Of 650,000 to 800,000 clones in the sample, about 90% were seen once. The chain joins TRBV7-2 to TRBJ1-5, with 9 bases lining up with TRBD1. This receptor was taken from a woman under 30 with acute or convalescent COVID-19. The sequenced material came from peripheral blood. The CDR3 spells CASSRDRDNQPQHF. The CDR3, as DNA: TGTGCCAGCAGCCGGGACAGGGATAATCAGCCCCAGCATTTT.